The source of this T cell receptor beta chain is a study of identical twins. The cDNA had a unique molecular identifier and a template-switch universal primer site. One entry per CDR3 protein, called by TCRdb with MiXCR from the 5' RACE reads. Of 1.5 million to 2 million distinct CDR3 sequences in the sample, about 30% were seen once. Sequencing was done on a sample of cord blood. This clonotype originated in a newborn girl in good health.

The CDR3 loop reads CASSYLEVNEQYF. The CDR3 DNA reads as TGTGCCAGCAGTTACCTCGAAGTAAATGAGCAGTACTTC. This rearrangement joins TRBV6-5 to TRBJ2-5; D is uncertain. From germline, CDR1 is MNHEY and CDR2 SVGAGI. V lost 2 bases and J lost 11, with 15 bases in between. The CDR3 is 13 amino acids.